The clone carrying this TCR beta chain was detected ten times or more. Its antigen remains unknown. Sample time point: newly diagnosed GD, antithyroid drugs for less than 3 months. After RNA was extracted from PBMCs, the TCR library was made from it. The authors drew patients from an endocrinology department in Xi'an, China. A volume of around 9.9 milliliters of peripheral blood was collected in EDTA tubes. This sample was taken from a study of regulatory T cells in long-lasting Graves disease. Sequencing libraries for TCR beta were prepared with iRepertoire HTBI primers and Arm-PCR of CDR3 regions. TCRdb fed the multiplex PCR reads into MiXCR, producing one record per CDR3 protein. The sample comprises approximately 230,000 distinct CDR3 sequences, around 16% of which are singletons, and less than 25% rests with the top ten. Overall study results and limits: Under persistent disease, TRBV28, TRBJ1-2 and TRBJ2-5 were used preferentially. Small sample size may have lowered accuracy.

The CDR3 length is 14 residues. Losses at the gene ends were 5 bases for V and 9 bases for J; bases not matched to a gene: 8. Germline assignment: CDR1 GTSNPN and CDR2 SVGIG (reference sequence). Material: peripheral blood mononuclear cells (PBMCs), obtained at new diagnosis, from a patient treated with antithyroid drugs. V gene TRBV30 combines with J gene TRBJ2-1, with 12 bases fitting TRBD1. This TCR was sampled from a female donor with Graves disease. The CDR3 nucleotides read TGTGCCTGGGGGGACAGGGGGCAAAGTGTTGAGCAGTTCTTC. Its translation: CAWGDRGQSVEQFF.